Listed below are T cell receptor beta chains from one sample, sequenced in a study of blood T cell repertoires in COVID-19. Clones were sequenced by immunoSEQ multiplex PCR, and TCRdb holds only the in-frame ones, with some missing. Here the sample spans about 90,000 clones, around 88% being singletons. The sequenced sample consisted of peripheral blood. The receptors derive from a man older than 75 with active or convalescent COVID-19. Each CDR3 is given with its conserved first and last residue. The D gene is left open where the match is weak. Some rows mark clone size as missing; the rest say once, few, many or name a class of expanded clone.

clone size: once
V gene: TRBV10-3
D gene: TRBD1
J gene: TRBJ2-1
CDR3 DNA: TGTGCCACCCGGGACAGAGACTACAATGAGCAGTTCTTC
CDR3 protein: CATRDRDYNEQFF

clone size: .
V gene: TRBV7-2
D gene: TRBD1
J gene: TRBJ1-5
CDR3 DNA: TGTGCCAGCAGCTTCGGGACAGCGAGGGGACAGCCCCAGCATTTT
CDR3 protein: CASSFGTARGQPQHF

clone size: .
V gene: TRBV3-1/TRBV3-2
D gene: .
J gene: TRBJ1-5
CDR3 DNA: TGTGCCAGCAGCCATTCGGGCACAGGGTGGTCAGCCCAGCATTTT
CDR3 protein: CASSHSGTGWSAQHF

clone size: .
V gene: TRBV6-5
D gene: .
J gene: TRBJ2-1
CDR3 DNA: TGTGCCAGCAGTTATGGGGGCGCGGGCAATGAGCAGTTCTTC
CDR3 protein: CASSYGGAGNEQFF

clone size: few
V gene: TRBV5-1
D gene: .
J gene: TRBJ2-2
CDR3 DNA: TGCGCCAGCAGCTTGGCGCGTGGTAGTTCGAACACCGGGGAGCTGTTTTTT
CDR3 protein: CASSLARGSSNTGELFF

clone size: .
V gene: TRBV12-3/TRBV12-4
D gene: .
J gene: TRBJ1-2
CDR3 DNA: TGTGCCAGCAGTTTAAACAGTCCCTATGGCTACACCTTC
CDR3 protein: CASSLNSPYGYTF

clone size: .
V gene: TRBV30
D gene: TRBD2
J gene: TRBJ2-2
CDR3 DNA: TGTGCCTGGAGGGATACCGGGACTAGCTCCGGGGAGCTGTTTTTT
CDR3 protein: CAWRDTGTSSGELFF

clone size: .
V gene: TRBV7-2
D gene: TRBD2
J gene: TRBJ2-7
CDR3 DNA: TGTGCCAGCAGCCGCGGTGGGACTAGGAATTACGAGCAGTACTTC
CDR3 protein: CASSRGGTRNYEQYF

clone size: .
V gene: TRBV9
D gene: .
J gene: TRBJ2-3
CDR3 DNA: TGTGCCAGCAGCGTAACCACCCGCGGAGATACGCAGTATTTT
CDR3 protein: CASSVTTRGDTQYF

clone size: few
V gene: TRBV6-6
D gene: .
J gene: TRBJ1-1
CDR3 DNA: TGTGCCAGCAGTTATCTGTCTCCAGGGTTAAACACTGAAGCTTTCTTT
CDR3 protein: CASSYLSPGLNTEAFF

clone size: .
V gene: TRBV27
D gene: TRBD1
J gene: TRBJ1-3
CDR3 DNA: TGTGCCAGCAGTCCCGACAGGGCTGGAAACACCATATATTTT
CDR3 protein: CASSPDRAGNTIYF

clone size: .
V gene: TRBV19
D gene: TRBD2
J gene: TRBJ2-1
CDR3 DNA: TGTGCCAGTAGCCGACAAACTAGCGGGAGTGTTGGGAATGAGCAGTTCTTC
CDR3 protein: CASSRQTSGSVGNEQFF

clone size: .
V gene: TRBV19
D gene: TRBD1
J gene: TRBJ1-3
CDR3 DNA: TGTGCCAGTAATAGACAGGGGGCCGGAAACACCATATATTTT
CDR3 protein: CASNRQGAGNTIYF

clone size: .
V gene: TRBV24-1
D gene: .
J gene: TRBJ2-3
CDR3 DNA: TGTGCCACCAGTGACCCCCTGTCAGATACGCAGTATTTT
CDR3 protein: CATSDPLSDTQYF

clone size: .
V gene: TRBV5-1
D gene: .
J gene: TRBJ1-1
CDR3 DNA: TGCGCCAGCAGCTTGGAAGGCCCAGGGTCGGGCACTGAAGCTTTCTTT
CDR3 protein: CASSLEGPGSGTEAFF

clone size: .
V gene: TRBV2
D gene: .
J gene: TRBJ2-3
CDR3 DNA: TGTGCCAGCAGTGACCGACTTAGCACAGATACGCAGTATTTT
CDR3 protein: CASSDRLSTDTQYF

clone size: .
V gene: TRBV23-1
D gene: TRBD1
J gene: TRBJ2-7
CDR3 DNA: TGCGCCAGCAGTCAACCGAGGGACAGGCGAAGCTCCTACGAGCAGTACTTC
CDR3 protein: CASSQPRDRRSSYEQYF

clone size: .
V gene: TRBV3-1/TRBV3-2
D gene: TRBD1
J gene: TRBJ1-4
CDR3 DNA: TGTGCCAGCAGCCGGACAGGGGGGGAAGAAAAACTGTTTTTT
CDR3 protein: CASSRTGGEEKLFF

clone size: few
V gene: TRBV11-3
D gene: TRBD1
J gene: TRBJ2-1
CDR3 DNA: TGTGCCAGCAGCCAGAGGGGGACAGCCAATGAGCAGTTCTTC
CDR3 protein: CASSQRGTANEQFF

clone size: once
V gene: TRBV12-3/TRBV12-4
D gene: TRBD1
J gene: TRBJ2-7
CDR3 DNA: TGTGCCAGCAGTAGCTATACAGGGGCCGAGCAGTACTTC
CDR3 protein: CASSSYTGAEQYF

clone size: few
V gene: TRBV19
D gene: .
J gene: TRBJ1-5
CDR3 DNA: TGTGCCAGCCTTGGACGGGCCGGGGGCAATCAGCCCCAGCATTTT
CDR3 protein: CASLGRAGGNQPQHF

clone size: .
V gene: TRBV18
D gene: TRBD1
J gene: TRBJ1-1
CDR3 DNA: TGTGCCAGCTCACCCGCGACAGGGACAGTGATGAACACTGAAGCTTTCTTT
CDR3 protein: CASSPATGTVMNTEAFF

clone size: .
V gene: TRBV29-1
D gene: TRBD2
J gene: TRBJ2-1
CDR3 DNA: TGCAGCGCCGAGGGACTAGCGGGGGGCCTCACCTACAATGAGCAGTTCTTC
CDR3 protein: CSAEGLAGGLTYNEQFF

clone size: .
V gene: TRBV4-3
D gene: .
J gene: TRBJ1-1
CDR3 DNA: TGCGCCAGCAGCCAAGATAACAGGAAGGGTTTAGAAGCTTTCTTT
CDR3 protein: CASSQDNRKGLEAFF

clone size: .
V gene: TRBV6-6
D gene: .
J gene: TRBJ1-1
CDR3 DNA: TGTGCCAGCAGTTACGAGGTGGTCTACACTGAAGCTTTCTTT
CDR3 protein: CASSYEVVYTEAFF

clone size: .
V gene: TRBV7-9
D gene: .
J gene: TRBJ1-3
CDR3 DNA: TGTGCCAGCCTCTTAAACTCTGGAAACACCATATATTTT
CDR3 protein: CASLLNSGNTIYF

clone size: .
V gene: TRBV9
D gene: TRBD2
J gene: TRBJ2-1
CDR3 DNA: TGTGCCAGCAGCATCATAGCGGGAGTGACTTACAATGAGCAGTTCTTC
CDR3 protein: CASSIIAGVTYNEQFF

clone size: once
V gene: TRBV28
D gene: TRBD1
J gene: TRBJ2-5
CDR3 DNA: TGTGCCAGCAGTGACACCACAGGGGCCCAAGAGACCCAGTACTTC
CDR3 protein: CASSDTTGAQETQYF

clone size: .
V gene: TRBV19
D gene: .
J gene: TRBJ1-2
CDR3 DNA: TGTGCCAGTAACGACGTCGGAGGATCTGGCTACACCTTC
CDR3 protein: CASNDVGGSGYTF

clone size: once
V gene: TRBV3-1/TRBV3-2
D gene: TRBD2
J gene: TRBJ2-3
CDR3 DNA: TGTGCCAGCAGCCTAGCGGGAGGGTCGGCGGATACGCAGTATTTT
CDR3 protein: CASSLAGGSADTQYF

clone size: .
V gene: TRBV9
D gene: .
J gene: TRBJ1-6
CDR3 DNA: TGTGCCAGCAGCGCCGGGTCGGCGGGGGCTTCTTCACCCCTCCACTTT
CDR3 protein: CASSAGSAGASSPLHF

clone size: once
V gene: TRBV6-2/TRBV6-3
D gene: .
J gene: TRBJ1-2
CDR3 DNA: TGTGCCAGCAGTTCCTACAAGACAGAGAACTATGGCTACACCTTC
CDR3 protein: CASSSYKTENYGYTF

clone size: .
V gene: TRBV14
D gene: .
J gene: TRBJ2-1
CDR3 DNA: TGTGCCAGCAGCCAAGCACTAGCCGACAATGAGCAGTTCTTC
CDR3 protein: CASSQALADNEQFF

clone size: .
V gene: TRBV7-9
D gene: TRBD1
J gene: TRBJ1-2
CDR3 DNA: TGTGCCAGCACCCAGGGACAGGGGCCCTATGGCTACACCTTC
CDR3 protein: CASTQGQGPYGYTF

clone size: .
V gene: TRBV5-5
D gene: TRBD2
J gene: TRBJ2-7
CDR3 DNA: TGTGCCAGCAGCTCGGGACTAGCGGTATACGAGCAGTACTTC
CDR3 protein: CASSSGLAVYEQYF

clone size: .
V gene: TRBV28
D gene: TRBD1
J gene: TRBJ1-1
CDR3 DNA: TGTGCCAGCAGTGCTTACACAGGGGCGGATGAAGCTTTCTTT
CDR3 protein: CASSAYTGADEAFF

clone size: .
V gene: TRBV28
D gene: .
J gene: TRBJ2-5
CDR3 DNA: TGTGCCAGCAGTGCCCCCGCCGGGGTCGGGGAGACCCAGTACTTC
CDR3 protein: CASSAPAGVGETQYF

clone size: .
V gene: TRBV27
D gene: TRBD1
J gene: TRBJ1-6
CDR3 DNA: TGTGCCAGCAGTTTAGAGTACAGGGGTAATTCACCCCTCCACTTT
CDR3 protein: CASSLEYRGNSPLHF

clone size: .
V gene: TRBV9
D gene: .
J gene: TRBJ2-7
CDR3 DNA: TGTGCCAGCAGCACGAACCAGGGCCCCGAGCAGTACTTC
CDR3 protein: CASSTNQGPEQYF

clone size: .
V gene: TRBV4-1
D gene: TRBD2
J gene: TRBJ2-7
CDR3 DNA: TGCGCCAGCAGCCAAGGTTTGGGCGGGAGTGCATACGAGCAGTACTTC
CDR3 protein: CASSQGLGGSAYEQYF

clone size: once
V gene: TRBV7-2
D gene: .
J gene: TRBJ2-1
CDR3 DNA: TGTGCCAGCAGCTTAGTAGCGGATAGTTACAATGAGCAGTTCTTC
CDR3 protein: CASSLVADSYNEQFF

clone size: .
V gene: TRBV4-1
D gene: .
J gene: TRBJ1-4
CDR3 DNA: TGCGCCAGCAGCCGGACCGGGATTCGGGGGGCTAATGAAAAACTGTTTTTT
CDR3 protein: CASSRTGIRGANEKLFF

clone size: .
V gene: TRBV19
D gene: TRBD1
J gene: TRBJ1-2
CDR3 DNA: TGTGCCAGTAGTATAGCCCGCCCCGCAGGGGGATTTAACTATGGCTACACCTTC
CDR3 protein: CASSIARPAGGFNYGYTF

clone size: .
V gene: TRBV7-9
D gene: .
J gene: TRBJ2-7
CDR3 DNA: TGTGCCAGCAGCTTCAGGAACGAGCAGTACTTC
CDR3 protein: CASSFRNEQYF

clone size: .
V gene: TRBV5-1
D gene: TRBD2
J gene: TRBJ2-1
CDR3 DNA: TGCGCCAGCAGCTGGGGGACTAGCGGGAGTATTAATGAGCAGTTCTTC
CDR3 protein: CASSWGTSGSINEQFF

clone size: once
V gene: TRBV7-9
D gene: TRBD2
J gene: TRBJ2-3
CDR3 DNA: TGTGCCAGCACCCTCAGGACTAGTTTAACCACAGATACGCAGTATTTT
CDR3 protein: CASTLRTSLTTDTQYF

clone size: .
V gene: TRBV7-9
D gene: TRBD2
J gene: TRBJ2-1
CDR3 DNA: TGTGCCAGCAGCCCAAGCGGGAGATCCTACAATGAGCAGTTCTTC
CDR3 protein: CASSPSGRSYNEQFF

clone size: .
V gene: TRBV11-2
D gene: TRBD1
J gene: TRBJ1-6
CDR3 DNA: TGTGCCAGCAGCGCATACAGGGGGCGGGATTCACCCCTCCACTTT
CDR3 protein: CASSAYRGRDSPLHF